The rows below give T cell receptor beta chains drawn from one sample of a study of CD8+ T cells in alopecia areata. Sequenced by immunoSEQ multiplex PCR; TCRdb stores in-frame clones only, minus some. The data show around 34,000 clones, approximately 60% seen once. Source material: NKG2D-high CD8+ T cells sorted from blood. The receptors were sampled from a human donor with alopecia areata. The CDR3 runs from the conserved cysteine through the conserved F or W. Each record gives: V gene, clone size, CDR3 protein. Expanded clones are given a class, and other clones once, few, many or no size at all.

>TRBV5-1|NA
CASSPGTSGRTDTQYF
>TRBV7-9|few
CASSLEGGSNQPQHF
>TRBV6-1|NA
CASSVGTGSGELFF
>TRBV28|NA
CASSFQTSGSSYEQYF
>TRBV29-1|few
CSARYNSGRAGETQYF
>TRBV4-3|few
CASSQGRGTYEQYF
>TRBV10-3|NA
CAINADNEQFF
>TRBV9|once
CASSPTGLREGAGELFF
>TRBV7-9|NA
CASSPTLRRNRNEKLFF
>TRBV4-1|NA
CASSQVGGETQYF
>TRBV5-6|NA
CASSLGDRGYNEQFF
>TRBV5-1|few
CASSLAGTGIGEQFF
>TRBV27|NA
CASSFSLGSGRYEQYF
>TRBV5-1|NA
CASSLDGAGYGYTF
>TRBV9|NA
CASSVEIDRGGNTEAFF
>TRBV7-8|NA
CASSSRQGSIDIQYF
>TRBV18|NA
CASSPLTSGRWYEQYF
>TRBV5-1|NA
CASSLGDRDDEQYF
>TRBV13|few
CASSLEPGQGKGYEQYF
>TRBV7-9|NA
CASSLVGEGTQYF
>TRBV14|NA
CASSQLRRGDPEAFF
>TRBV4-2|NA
CASSLALGGTSGSKSYNEQFF
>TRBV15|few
CATSREAGAGYNEQFF
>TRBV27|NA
CASSLGDTEAFF
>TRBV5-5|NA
CASSSSTGAGANVLTF
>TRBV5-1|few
CASSLGPIIPGINEQFF
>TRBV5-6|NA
CASSLLGVAYEQYF
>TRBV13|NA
CASSLGPGLATYNEQFF
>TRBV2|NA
CARGITNTGELFF
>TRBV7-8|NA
CASSTGLAAGELFF
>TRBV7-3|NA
CASSSPNTDTQYF
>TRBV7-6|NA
CASSSIFTGANVLTF
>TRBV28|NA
CASSLAGRETQYF
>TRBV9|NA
CASSVGLTSTDTQYF
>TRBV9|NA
CASSTDRGNTEAFF
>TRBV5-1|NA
CASSWTSGNTDTQYF
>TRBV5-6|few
CASSLYREKADTQYF
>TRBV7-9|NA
CASTRLAAYNEQFF
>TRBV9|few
CASPDTEAFF
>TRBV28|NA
CASSSGLAGGKSTDTQYF
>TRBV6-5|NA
CASSYFMRENTEAFF
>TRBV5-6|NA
CASSLQMVNYGYTF
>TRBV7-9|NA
CASSLWGTEAFF
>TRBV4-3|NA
CASSQGGGRGETQYF